The rows below give T cell receptor beta chains drawn from one sample of a study of blood T cell repertoires in COVID-19. TCRdb's table, derived via immunoSEQ multiplex PCR, lists solely in-frame clones and lacks some. Of hundreds of thousands of clones in the sample, about 80% were seen once. Material: peripheral blood. These receptors all stem from a woman aged 80 or over with acute or convalescent COVID-19. Each CDR3 is given with its conserved first and last residue. The order of the fields is D gene, clone size, V gene, J gene, CDR3 DNA, CDR3 protein. A D gene is named only where the DNA matches it firmly. Clone size is stated in some rows and not others, as once, few, many or a class when expanded.

d_call: TRBD2; clone_size: .; v_call: TRBV12-5; j_call: TRBJ2-7; cdr3_nt: TGTGCTAGTGGTCCCGGTGAAGCGGGGGGGGCTCAGTACTTC; cdr3_aa: CASGPGEAGGAQYF
d_call: .; clone_size: .; v_call: TRBV28; j_call: TRBJ2-1; cdr3_nt: TGTGCCAGCAGTTTACCCGGGACAAGGAATGAGCAGTTCTTC; cdr3_aa: CASSLPGTRNEQFF
d_call: TRBD2; clone_size: .; v_call: TRBV3-1/TRBV3-2; j_call: TRBJ2-5; cdr3_nt: TGTGCCAGCAGCCGGGGACTAGCGGCGCAACAAGAGACCCAGTACTTC; cdr3_aa: CASSRGLAAQQETQYF
d_call: .; clone_size: .; v_call: TRBV12-3/TRBV12-4; j_call: TRBJ1-3; cdr3_nt: TGTGCCAGCAGTCTAGGACTTGTAAACACCATATATTTT; cdr3_aa: CASSLGLVNTIYF
d_call: .; clone_size: few; v_call: TRBV18; j_call: TRBJ1-6; cdr3_nt: TGTGCCAGCTCACCCGACAGATATAATTCACCCCTCCACTTT; cdr3_aa: CASSPDRYNSPLHF
d_call: .; clone_size: .; v_call: TRBV5-1; j_call: TRBJ1-3; cdr3_nt: TGCGCCAGCAGCTTGACAGGCTTCTCTGGAAACACCATATATTTT; cdr3_aa: CASSLTGFSGNTIYF
d_call: .; clone_size: .; v_call: TRBV2; j_call: TRBJ2-1; cdr3_nt: TGTGCCAGCAGTGAAGCCCAATGGAGGGCCAGCTCCTACAATGAGCAGTTCTTC; cdr3_aa: CASSEAQWRASSYNEQFF
d_call: TRBD2; clone_size: .; v_call: TRBV2; j_call: TRBJ2-1; cdr3_nt: TGTGCCAGCATCTTCCAGCGGGGCTACAATGAGCAGTTCTTC; cdr3_aa: CASIFQRGYNEQFF
d_call: TRBD2; clone_size: once; v_call: TRBV4-2; j_call: TRBJ2-1; cdr3_nt: TGTGCCAGCAGCCAAGAATCCAGCGGGAGTAGGAATGAGCAGTTCTTC; cdr3_aa: CASSQESSGSRNEQFF
d_call: .; clone_size: .; v_call: TRBV7-9; j_call: TRBJ2-1; cdr3_nt: TGTGCCAGCAGCTTTGGACAAGCCTACAATGAGCAGTTCTTC; cdr3_aa: CASSFGQAYNEQFF
d_call: .; clone_size: .; v_call: TRBV7-3; j_call: TRBJ2-4; cdr3_nt: TGTGCCAGCAGCCCCGGGTGGGGGAACCCGGGGGACGGAAACATTCAGTACTTC; cdr3_aa: CASSPGWGNPGDGNIQYF
d_call: .; clone_size: .; v_call: TRBV7-2; j_call: TRBJ1-5; cdr3_nt: TGTGCCAGCAGCTTAGAGTGGAGGAGCAATCAGCCCCAGCATTTT; cdr3_aa: CASSLEWRSNQPQHF
d_call: .; clone_size: .; v_call: TRBV6-1; j_call: TRBJ2-3; cdr3_nt: TGTGCCAGCAGTGATGGCGGGGCTAGCACAGATACGCAGTATTTT; cdr3_aa: CASSDGGASTDTQYF
d_call: .; clone_size: .; v_call: TRBV5-5; j_call: TRBJ1-1; cdr3_nt: TGTGCCAGCAGCTTGGCTCTACAGCTGAACACTGAAGCTTTCTTT; cdr3_aa: CASSLALQLNTEAFF
d_call: TRBD1; clone_size: .; v_call: TRBV11-2; j_call: TRBJ1-4; cdr3_nt: TGTGCCAGCAGCCCAACAACAGGGGTTGCAACTAATGAAAAACTGTTTTTT; cdr3_aa: CASSPTTGVATNEKLFF